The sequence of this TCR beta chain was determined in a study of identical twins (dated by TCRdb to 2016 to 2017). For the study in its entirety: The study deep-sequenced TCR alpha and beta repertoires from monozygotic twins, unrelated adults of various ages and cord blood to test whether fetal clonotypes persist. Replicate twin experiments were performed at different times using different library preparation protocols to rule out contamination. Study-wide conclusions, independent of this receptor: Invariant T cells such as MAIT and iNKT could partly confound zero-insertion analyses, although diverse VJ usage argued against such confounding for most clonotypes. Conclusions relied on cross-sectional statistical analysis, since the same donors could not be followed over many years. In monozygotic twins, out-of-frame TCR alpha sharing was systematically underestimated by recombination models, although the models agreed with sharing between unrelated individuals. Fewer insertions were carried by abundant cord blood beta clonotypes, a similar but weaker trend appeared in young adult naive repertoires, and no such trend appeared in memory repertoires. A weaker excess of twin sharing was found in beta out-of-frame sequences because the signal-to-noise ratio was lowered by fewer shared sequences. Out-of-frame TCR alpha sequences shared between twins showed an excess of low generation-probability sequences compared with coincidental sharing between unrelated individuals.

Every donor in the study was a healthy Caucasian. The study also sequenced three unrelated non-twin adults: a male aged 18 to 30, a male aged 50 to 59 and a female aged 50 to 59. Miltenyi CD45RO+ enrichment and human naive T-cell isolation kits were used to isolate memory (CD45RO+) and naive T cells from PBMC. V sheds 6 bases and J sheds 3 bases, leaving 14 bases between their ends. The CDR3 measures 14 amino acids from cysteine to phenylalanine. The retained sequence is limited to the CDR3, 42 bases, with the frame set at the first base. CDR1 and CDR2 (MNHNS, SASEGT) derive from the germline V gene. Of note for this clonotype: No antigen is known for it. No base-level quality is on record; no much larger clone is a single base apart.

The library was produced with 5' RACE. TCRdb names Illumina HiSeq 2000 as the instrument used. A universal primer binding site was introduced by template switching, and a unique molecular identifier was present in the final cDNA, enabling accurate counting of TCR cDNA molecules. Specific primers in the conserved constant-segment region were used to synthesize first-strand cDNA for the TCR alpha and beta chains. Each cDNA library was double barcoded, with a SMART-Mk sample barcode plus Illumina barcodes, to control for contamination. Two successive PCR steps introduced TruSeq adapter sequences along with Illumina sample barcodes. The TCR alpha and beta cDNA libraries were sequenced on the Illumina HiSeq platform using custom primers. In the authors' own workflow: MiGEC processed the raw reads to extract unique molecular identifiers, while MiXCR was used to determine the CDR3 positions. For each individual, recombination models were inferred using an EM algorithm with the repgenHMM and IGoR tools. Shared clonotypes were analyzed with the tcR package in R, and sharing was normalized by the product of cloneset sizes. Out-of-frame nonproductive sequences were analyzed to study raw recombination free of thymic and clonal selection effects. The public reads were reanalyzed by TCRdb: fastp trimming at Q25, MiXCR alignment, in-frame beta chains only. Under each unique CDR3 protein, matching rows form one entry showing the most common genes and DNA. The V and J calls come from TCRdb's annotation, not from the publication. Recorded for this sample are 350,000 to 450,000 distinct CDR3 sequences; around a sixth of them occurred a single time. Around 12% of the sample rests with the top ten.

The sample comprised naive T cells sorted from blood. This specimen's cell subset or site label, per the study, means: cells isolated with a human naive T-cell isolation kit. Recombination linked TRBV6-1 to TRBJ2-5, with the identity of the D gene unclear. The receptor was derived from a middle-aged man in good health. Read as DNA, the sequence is TGTGCCAGCAGAGATTCGGGCCGCAAAGAGACCCAGTACTTC. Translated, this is CASRDSGRKETQYF.